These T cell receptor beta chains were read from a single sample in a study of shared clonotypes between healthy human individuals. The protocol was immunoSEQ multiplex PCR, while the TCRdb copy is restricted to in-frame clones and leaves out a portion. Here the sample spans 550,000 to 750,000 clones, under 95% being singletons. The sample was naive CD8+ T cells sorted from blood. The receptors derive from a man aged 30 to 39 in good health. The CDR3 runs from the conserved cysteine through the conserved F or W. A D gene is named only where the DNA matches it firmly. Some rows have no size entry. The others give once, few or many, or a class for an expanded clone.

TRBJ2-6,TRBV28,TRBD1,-,TGTGCCAGCAGTTTAGAGACAGGGGATACTGGGGCCAACGTCCTGACTTTC,CASSLETGDTGANVLTF
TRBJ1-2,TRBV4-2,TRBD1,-,TGTGCCAGCAGCCAAGACTCGGGACAGATGATCTATGGCTACACCTTC,CASSQDSGQMIYGYTF
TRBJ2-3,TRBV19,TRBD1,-,TGTGCCAGTAGTGTAGGGGACAGTAGCACAGATACGCAGTATTTT,CASSVGDSSTDTQYF
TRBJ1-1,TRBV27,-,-,TGTGCCAGCAGTTTGGGGGCCATGAACACTGAAGCTTTCTTT,CASSLGAMNTEAFF
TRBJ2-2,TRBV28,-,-,TGTGCCAGCAGTTTTGGGCCCAGAGCTACCGGGGAGCTGTTTTTT,CASSFGPRATGELFF
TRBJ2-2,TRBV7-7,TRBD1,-,TGTGCCAGCAGCCGACGGACAGGGGGCGGGGAGCTGTTTTTT,CASSRRTGGGELFF
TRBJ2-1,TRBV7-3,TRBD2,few,TGTGCCAGCAGCTGGCGGGGGAGCTCCTACAATGAGCAGTTCTTC,CASSWRGSSYNEQFF
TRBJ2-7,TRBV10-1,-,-,TGCGCCAGCTCGGACGGCACCTACGAGCAGTACTTC,CASSDGTYEQYF
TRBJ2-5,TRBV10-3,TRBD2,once,TGTGCCATCAGTGACCCCGGGGGGGTTTGGGAGACCCAGTACTTC,CAISDPGGVWETQYF
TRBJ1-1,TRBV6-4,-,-,-,CASSDFRGTEAFF
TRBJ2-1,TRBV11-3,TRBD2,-,TGTGCCAGCAGCTTAGAACTAGCGGGAGGCCATGAGCAGTTCTTC,CASSLELAGGHEQFF
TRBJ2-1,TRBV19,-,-,TGTGCCACCACAATTACCGGGGGTACCTACAATGAGCAGTTCTTC,CATTITGGTYNEQFF
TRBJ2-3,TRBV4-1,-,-,TGCGCCAGCAGCCTGGCTGGGGTTCGCACAGATACGCAGTATTTT,CASSLAGVRTDTQYF
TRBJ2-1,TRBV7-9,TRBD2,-,TGTGCCAGCAGCCCGATGCTAGCGGGAGGCAATGAGCAGTTCTTC,CASSPMLAGGNEQFF
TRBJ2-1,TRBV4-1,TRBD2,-,TGCGCCAGCAGACGGGAACCGGGACTAGTCGATGAGCAGTTCTTC,CASRREPGLVDEQFF
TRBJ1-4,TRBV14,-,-,TGTGCCAGCAGCCAATTCAGGGACAAACTGTTTTTT,CASSQFRDKLFF
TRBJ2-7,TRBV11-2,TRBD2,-,TGTGCCAGCAGCTTAGATGTTACTAGCGGGAGTCTATCCTACGAGCAGTACTTC,CASSLDVTSGSLSYEQYF